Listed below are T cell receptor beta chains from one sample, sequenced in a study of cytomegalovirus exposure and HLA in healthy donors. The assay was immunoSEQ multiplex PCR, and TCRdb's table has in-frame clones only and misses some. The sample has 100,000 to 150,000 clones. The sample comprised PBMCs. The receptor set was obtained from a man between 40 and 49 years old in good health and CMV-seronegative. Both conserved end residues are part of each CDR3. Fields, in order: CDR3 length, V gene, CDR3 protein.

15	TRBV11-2	CASSLGGRSTDTQYF
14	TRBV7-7	CASSFGGVGDTQYF
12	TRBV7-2	CASSWTGYGYTF
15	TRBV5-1	CASSLGGFSNQPQHF
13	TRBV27	CASRRQGSYEQYF
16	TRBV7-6	CASSLAQGQNTGELFF
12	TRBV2	CARAGLADEQYF
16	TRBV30	CAWSVSGGWSGNTIYF
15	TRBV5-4	CASSLLGSPHHGYTF
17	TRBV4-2	CASSQDQEGPATGELFF
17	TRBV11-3	CASSAPFRDRGTYEQYF
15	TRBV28	CASSSTGTSGYEQYF
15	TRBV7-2	CASSLGSGLQETQYF
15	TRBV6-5	CASSYYRGANNEQFF
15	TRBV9	CASSELDSFDQPQHF
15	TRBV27	CASRRWGSMNTEAFF
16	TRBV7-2	CASSLALTTGLYEQYF
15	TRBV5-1	CASSLEFATNEKLFF
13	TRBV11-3	CASSLSSFYEQYF
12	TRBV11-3	CASSFPSSAQYF
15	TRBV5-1	CASSLRLAGNYEQYF
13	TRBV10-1	CASSESGGETQYF
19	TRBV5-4	CASSTQGVVAGGRTGELFF
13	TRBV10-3	CAISAPGNYGYTF
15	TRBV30	CAWSASGRFYNEQFF
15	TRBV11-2	CASSLAGQGYNEQFF
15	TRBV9	CASSVGGSGSGEQYF
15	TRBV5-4	CASSLALSRGEKLFF
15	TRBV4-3	CASSQVTGHGNTIYF
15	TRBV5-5	CASSQAGGPSYEQYF
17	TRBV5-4	CASSGGQGNSGANVLTF
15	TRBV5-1	CASSESAGWTGELFF
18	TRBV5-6	CASSFSPTGGGNTGELFF
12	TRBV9	CASSVLQETQYF
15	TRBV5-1	CASSSSASFAYEQYF
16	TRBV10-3	CAISDPASGRTDTQYF
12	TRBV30	CAWTPGGMGAFF